This T cell receptor (beta chain) was sequenced in a study of cytomegalovirus exposure and HLA in healthy donors. Remarks on this clone: The antigen remains unidentified.

CDR1 is SGDLS, CDR2 YYNGEE, per germline. The CDR3 runs to 15 residues. Trimming cost V 4 bases and J 9 bases, with 23 bases left between them. TCRdb keeps only in-frame clones here, not all; method: immunoSEQ multiplex PCR. Of about 130,000 clones listed, about 89% are singletons. Study-wide points: Researchers reported that a few CMV-associated chains were confirmed in vitro as CMV antigen-specific. Cytomegalovirus association was assigned to 150 to 200 TCR beta chains. Most TCR sequences proved rare, with some public TCRs found in many donors. A subsequent analysis found that TCR clusters from the first cohort also tended to co-occur in the 120 validation repertoires, with 90% to 95% of cluster scores above 0.

What was sequenced was PBMCs. This sequence originates from a woman aged 18-30 years in good health and CMV-seronegative. This chain uses TRBV9 with TRBJ2-7; tentative D call: TRBD2 (6 bases). The CDR3, as DNA: TGTGCCAGCAGCATCGGGACTGACCGAAGCTCGCGGCAGTACTTC. It specifies CASSIGTDRSSRQYF.